This TCR beta chain was profiled in a study of cytomegalovirus exposure and HLA in healthy donors. Study-wide results and caveats: The authors later linked a missense DCLRE1C variant to TCR beta V- and J-gene trimming. According to an earlier analysis, most TCR beta V segments yielded productive rearrangements about 87% or about 30% of the time. Across donors, presence/absence analyses took sequencing depth to be roughly uniform. Some highly shared sequence variants likely arose as a pipeline artifact.

The study ran its PCR with 60 Vbeta and 13 Jbeta primers. Libraries were prepared by immunoSEQ multiplex PCR; TCRdb keeps only in-frame clonotypes and omits some of them. The sample carries about 91,000 clones, about nine tenths recorded once. This CDR3 is built from 13 residues. In germline, CDR1 is MNHEY, CDR2 SMNVEV (reference sequence). Losses at the gene ends were 6 bases for V and 4 bases for J; bases not matched to a gene: 5. With regard to this clone: What it binds is unknown.

The chain recombines TRBV27 with TRBJ1-2; 7 bases agree with TRBD1. The sequence was collected from a man aged 30 to 45 in good health and CMV-seropositive. Input material: PBMCs. The DNA for the CDR3 is TGTGCCAGCAGCGAAGGGACAGCCTATGGCTACACCTTC. It is translated as CASSEGTAYGYTF.